These 27 T cell receptor beta chains came from one sample sequenced in a study of T cells expressing NK-cell markers. From its re-call of the 5' RACE reads, TCRdb lists each CDR3 protein once, without DNA. Found here are roughly 160,000 distinct CDR3 sequences; the top ten clones hold around 20%. Material: blood T cells: a sorted CD56 or NKG2C T cell subset, CD4+ or CD8+ T cells, or bulk PBMC T cells (not recorded which). The receptors here all came from a man aged 18-70 years in good health.

This rearrangement joins TRBV4-1 to TRBJ2-3; TCRdb returns TRBD2, unconfirmable since there is no DNA. The CDR3 sequence is 17 residues long. Germline CDR1 and CDR2: MGHRA and YSYEKL. The CDR3: CASSPKEGLAVTDTQYF.

The V gene is TRBV9, the J gene TRBJ2-1; as DNA is missing, the TRBD2 call by TCRdb cannot be tested. The CDR3 covers 19 residues. Germline-derived CDR1 and CDR2 are SGDLS and YYNGEE. The CDR3 here is CASNSGPSGGADLVNEQFF.

V usage is TRBV3-1 and J usage is TRBJ2-7; TCRdb picks TRBD2, but there is no DNA to check that call. Per germline, CDR1 LGHDT and CDR2 YNNKEL (reference sequence). CDR3 length: 15 amino acids. The CDR3 loop is CASSPGLAGYYEQYF.

This sequence joins TRBV13 and TRBJ1-2. Germline CDR1 PRHDT, CDR2 FYEKMQ (reference sequence). The CDR3 covers 15 residues. The CDR3 spells CASSPSGEGFYGYTF.

The rearrangement uses TRBV18 and TRBJ2-1; no DNA is available, so the TRBD2 call from TCRdb remains unchecked. The CDR3 spans 16 residues. Germline values: CDR1 KGHSH, CDR2 LQKENI. Here the CDR3 reads CASWKFGGGAGDEQFF. Complete variable domain (other parts from reference TRBV18 and TRBJ2-1): NAGVMQNPRHLVRRRGQEARLRCSPMKGHSHVYWYRQLPEEGLKFMVYLQKENIIDESGMPKERFSAEFPKEGPSILRIQQVVRGDSAAYFCASWKFGGGAGDEQFFGPGTRLTVL.

The chain carries TRBV6-5 and TRBJ1-5; TCRdb's assignment of TRBD1 cannot be checked, as there is no DNA. CDR3 length equals 14 residues. Germline assignment: CDR1 MNHEY and CDR2 SVGAGI. CDR3 region: CASSPDRLNQPQHF.

V and J are TRBV7-6 and TRBJ2-7. This CDR3 has 17 residues. Per germline, CDR1 SGHVS and CDR2 FNYEAQ. The CDR3 is CASSLEPGRPSSYEQYF.

This chain connects TRBV13 to TRBJ2-7; TCRdb lists TRBD1, though no DNA is available to test this call. Germline V gives CDR1 PRHDT, CDR2 FYEKMQ (reference sequence). The CDR3 has 12 amino acids. The CDR3 is CASSSSGYEQYF.

The chain carries TRBV5-6 and TRBJ2-7; no DNA is available, so the TRBD2 call from TCRdb remains unchecked. CDR3 size: 14 residues. Germline values: CDR1 SGHDT, CDR2 YYEEEE. CDR3 residues: CASSPAGEPYEQYF.

The chain joins TRBV5-6 to TRBJ2-7; lacking DNA, the TRBD1 call made by TCRdb goes unchecked. In germline, CDR1 is SGHDT, CDR2 YYEEEE. This CDR3 is built from 15 residues. This CDR3 reads CASSLAGTGNGEQYF.

This chain uses TRBV12-3 or TRBV12-4 with TRBJ2-3; TCRdb names TRBD1, which stays unverified in the absence of DNA. The CDR3 runs 16 residues. The CDR3 sequence is CASSWAGGIGTDTQYF.

The chain employs TRBV7-2 and TRBJ2-7; with no DNA, the TCRdb D assignment of TRBD2 cannot be verified. The CDR3 spans 14 residues. CDR1 is SGHTA and CDR2 is FQGNSA in the germline V gene. The CDR3 sequence is CASSSGLDSYEQYF.

This rearrangement joins TRBV9 to TRBJ1-2; TCRdb's D gene call, TRBD1, goes unchecked for lack of DNA. This CDR3 is built from 14 residues. Per the germline V gene, CDR1 is SGDLS and CDR2 is YYNGEE. This chain's CDR3 is CASSVAGAWYGYTF.

The J gene is TRBJ2-3, the V gene TRBV3-1; TCRdb's D call of TRBD2 is untestable without DNA. Per germline, CDR1 LGHDT and CDR2 YNNKEL (reference sequence). The CDR3 covers 18 residues. The CDR3 protein is CASSQERPLAGELYTQYF.

The chain employs TRBV5-6 and TRBJ2-7; the D call of TRBD1 rests on TCRdb alone, since no DNA is present to check it. Per germline, CDR1 SGHDT and CDR2 YYEEEE. This CDR3 region has 14 residues. The CDR3 region is CASSLRGRPYEQYF.

The chain is built from TRBV2 and TRBJ2-5; TCRdb calls TRBD1, which cannot be checked without DNA. In germline, CDR1 is SNHLY, CDR2 FYNNEI. This CDR3 region has 16 residues. This chain's CDR3 is CASSELFSPGGETQYF.

The chain joins TRBV15 to TRBJ2-5; the TCRdb D gene call, TRBD2, has no DNA to confirm it. CDR1 and CDR2 from the germline V gene are LNHNV and YYDKDF (reference sequence). The CDR3 consists of 20 residues. CDR3: CATSTHPWQLAGFKQETQYF. The complete variable domain, with remaining parts taken from reference TRBV15 and TRBJ2-5, reads DAMVIQNPRYQVTQFGKPVTLSCSQTLNHNVMYWYQQKSSQAPKLLFHYYDKDFNNEADTPDNFQSRRPNTSFCFLDIRSPGLGDTAMYLCATSTHPWQLAGFKQETQYFGPGTRLLVL.

The chain couples TRBV11-3 to TRBJ2-3; as DNA is missing, the TRBD1 call by TCRdb cannot be tested. Germline V CDR1 and CDR2: SGHNT, YENEEA. CDR3 length: 15 amino acids. CDR3 region: CASRPLGADADTQYF.

The CDR3 region is CASAPSLHYGYTF. The chain joins TRBV2 to TRBJ1-2. The CDR3 runs 13 residues. Per germline, CDR1 SNHLY and CDR2 FYNNEI.

The V and J genes are TRBV7-6 and TRBJ2-7. This CDR3 has 14 amino acids. Per germline, CDR1 SGHVS and CDR2 FNYEAQ. The CDR3 loop is CASSQGRGSNEQYF. Supplemented by reference TRBV7-6 and TRBJ2-7, the full variable domain reads GAGVSQSPRYKVTKRGQDVALRCDPISGHVSLYWYRQALGQGPEFLTYFNYEAQQDKSGLPNDRFSAERPEGSISTLTIQRTEQRDSAMYRCASSQGRGSNEQYFGPGTRLTVT.

The rearrangement joins TRBV5-5 to TRBJ2-7; the TCRdb D gene call, TRBD1, has no DNA to confirm it. The germline V gene has CDR1 SGHKS and CDR2 YYEKEE (reference sequence). The CDR3 spans 13 residues. CDR3: CASSLQDRYEQYF.

CDR3 loop: CATQKRSNTGELFF. The chain recombines TRBV15 with TRBJ2-2. The CDR3 has 14 residues. Germline-derived CDR1 and CDR2 are LNHNV and YYDKDF (reference sequence).

The chain combines TRBV6-4 with TRBJ1-6. Germline V gene sequence: CDR1 MRHNA, CDR2 SNTAGT. The CDR3 is 13 amino acids. The CDR3 protein is CASSEERGSPLHF.

CDR3 sequence: CSARVPSRDYEQYF. V is TRBV20-1 and J is TRBJ2-7; absent DNA, TCRdb's TRBD1 call cannot be checked. Germline V gene data show CDR1 as DFQATT and CDR2 as SNEGSKA (reference sequence). The CDR3 has 14 amino acids.

The chain recombines TRBV7-8 with TRBJ1-4; the TCRdb call, TRBD1, lacks DNA for checking. CDR1 is SGHVS and CDR2 is FQNEAQ in the germline V gene. The CDR3 is 15 amino acids. The chain's CDR3 is CASSFRTGAGGKLFF.

The genes are TRBV27 and TRBJ1-2. In germline, CDR1 is MNHEY, CDR2 SMNVEV (reference sequence). The CDR3 sequence is 14 residues long. CDR3 sequence: CASSPFRPTYGYTF.

The V call is TRBV9, the J call TRBJ2-3. CDR1 SGDLS and CDR2 YYNGEE come from the germline V gene. The CDR3 contains 15 residues. CDR3 amino acids: CASRPSGWGTDTQYF.